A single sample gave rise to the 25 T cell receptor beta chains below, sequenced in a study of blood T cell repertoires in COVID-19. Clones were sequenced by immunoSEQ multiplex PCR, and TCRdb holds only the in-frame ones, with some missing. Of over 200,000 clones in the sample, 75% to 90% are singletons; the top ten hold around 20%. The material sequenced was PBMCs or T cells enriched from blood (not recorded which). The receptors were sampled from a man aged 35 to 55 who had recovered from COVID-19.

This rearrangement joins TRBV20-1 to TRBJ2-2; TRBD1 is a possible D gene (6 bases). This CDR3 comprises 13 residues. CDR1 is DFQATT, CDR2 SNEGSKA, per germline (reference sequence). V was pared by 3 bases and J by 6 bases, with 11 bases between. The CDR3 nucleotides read TGCAGTGCTAGTTACAGGGTACCCGGGGAGCTGTTTTTT. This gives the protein CSASYRVPGELFF.

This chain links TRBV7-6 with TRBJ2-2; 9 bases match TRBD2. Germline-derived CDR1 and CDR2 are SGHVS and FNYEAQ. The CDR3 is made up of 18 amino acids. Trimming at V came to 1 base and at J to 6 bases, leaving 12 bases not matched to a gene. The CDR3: CASSLEAGAGGPSGELFF. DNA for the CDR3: TGTGCCAGCAGCTTAGAGGCGGGTGCGGGAGGGCCCTCCGGGGAGCTGTTTTTT.

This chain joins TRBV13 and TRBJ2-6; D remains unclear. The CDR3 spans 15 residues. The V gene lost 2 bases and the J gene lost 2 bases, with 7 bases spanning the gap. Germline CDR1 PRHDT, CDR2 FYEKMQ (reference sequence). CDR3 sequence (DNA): TGTGCCAGCAGCTTAAGAGGAACTGGGGCCAACGTCCTGACTTTC. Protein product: CASSLRGTGANVLTF.

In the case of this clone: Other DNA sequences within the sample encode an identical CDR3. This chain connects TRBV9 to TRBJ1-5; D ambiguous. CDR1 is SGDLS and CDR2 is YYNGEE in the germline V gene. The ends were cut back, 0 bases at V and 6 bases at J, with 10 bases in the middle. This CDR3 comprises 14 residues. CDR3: CASSVGTVGQPQHF. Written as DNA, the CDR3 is TGTGCCAGCAGCGTAGGGACTGTTGGTCAGCCCCAGCATTTT. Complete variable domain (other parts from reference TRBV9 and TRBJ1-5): DSGVTQTPKHLITATGQRVTLRCSPRSGDLSVYWYQQSLDQGLQFLIQYYNGEERAKGNILERFSAQQFPDLHSELNLSSLELGDSALYFCASSVGTVGQPQHFGDGTRLSIL.

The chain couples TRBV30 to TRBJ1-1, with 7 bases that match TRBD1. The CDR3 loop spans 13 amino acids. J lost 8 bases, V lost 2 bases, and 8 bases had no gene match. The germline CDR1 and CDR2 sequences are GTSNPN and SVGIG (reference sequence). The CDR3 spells CAWSRQGGQEAFF. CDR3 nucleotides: TGTGCCTGGAGTCGTCAAGGGGGCCAGGAAGCTTTCTTT.

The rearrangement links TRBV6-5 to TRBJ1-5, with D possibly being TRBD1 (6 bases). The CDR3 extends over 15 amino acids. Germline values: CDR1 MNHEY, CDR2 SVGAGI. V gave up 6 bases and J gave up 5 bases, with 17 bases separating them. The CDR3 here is CASSSLQGRHQPQHF. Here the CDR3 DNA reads TGTGCCAGCAGCTCATTACAGGGAAGGCATCAGCCCCAGCATTTT.

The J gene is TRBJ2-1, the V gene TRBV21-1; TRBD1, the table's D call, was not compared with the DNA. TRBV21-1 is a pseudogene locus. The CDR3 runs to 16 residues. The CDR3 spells CASSTRQDSSYNEQFF. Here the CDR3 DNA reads TGTGCCAGCAGCACACGACAGGACAGCTCCTACAATGAGCAGTTCTTC.

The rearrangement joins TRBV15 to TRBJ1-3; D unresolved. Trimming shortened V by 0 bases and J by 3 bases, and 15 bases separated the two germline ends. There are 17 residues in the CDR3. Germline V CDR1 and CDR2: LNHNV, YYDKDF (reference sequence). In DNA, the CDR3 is TGTGCCACCAGCAGAGAGTCTGGTTCCCGGGTTGGAAACACCATATATTTT. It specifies CATSRESGSRVGNTIYF. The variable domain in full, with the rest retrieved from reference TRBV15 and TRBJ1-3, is DAMVIQNPRYQVTQFGKPVTLSCSQTLNHNVMYWYQQKSSQAPKLLFHYYDKDFNNEADTPDNFQSRRPNTSFCFLDIRSPGLGDTAMYLCATSRESGSRVGNTIYFGEGSWLTVV.

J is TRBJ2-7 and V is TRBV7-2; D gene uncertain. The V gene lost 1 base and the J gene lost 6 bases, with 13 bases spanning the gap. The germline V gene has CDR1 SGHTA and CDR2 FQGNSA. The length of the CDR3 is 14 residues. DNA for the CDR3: TGTGCCAGCAGCTTAGTAGGCGGTGCTCCCGAGCAGTACTTC. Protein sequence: CASSLVGGAPEQYF.

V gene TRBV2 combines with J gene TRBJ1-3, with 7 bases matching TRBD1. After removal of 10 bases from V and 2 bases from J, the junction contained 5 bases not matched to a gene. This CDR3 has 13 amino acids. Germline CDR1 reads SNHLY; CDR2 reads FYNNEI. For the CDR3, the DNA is TGTGCCACAACGCAGGGGGCTGGAAACACCATATATTTT. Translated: CATTQGAGNTIYF.

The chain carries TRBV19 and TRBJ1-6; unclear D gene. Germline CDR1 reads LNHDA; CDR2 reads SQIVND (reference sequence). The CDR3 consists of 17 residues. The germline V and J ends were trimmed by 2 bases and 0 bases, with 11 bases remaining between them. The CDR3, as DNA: TGTGCCAGTAGTATAACCTTTGGCAGCTCCTATAATTCACCCCTCCACTTT. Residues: CASSITFGSSYNSPLHF. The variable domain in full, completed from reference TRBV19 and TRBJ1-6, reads DGGITQSPKYLFRKEGQNVTLSCEQNLNHDAMYWYRQDPGQGLRLIYYSQIVNDFQKGDIAEGYSVSREKKESFPLTVTSAQKNPTAFYLCASSITFGSSYNSPLHFGNGTRLTVT.

The CDR3 nucleotides are TGTGCCAGCAAAGGACAGGGCTATGGCTACACCTTC. It yields the protein CASKGQGYGYTF. The genes are TRBV25-1 and TRBJ1-2; 8 bases are shared with TRBD1. With V trimmed by 7 bases and J by 4 bases, 2 bases remained unmatched. This CDR3 has 12 residues. CDR1 and CDR2 (germline): MGHDK, SYGVNS.

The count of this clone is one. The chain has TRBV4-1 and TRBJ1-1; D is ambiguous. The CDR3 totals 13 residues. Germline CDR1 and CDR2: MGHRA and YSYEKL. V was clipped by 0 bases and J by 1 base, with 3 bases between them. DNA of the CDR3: TGCGCCAGCAGCCAAGACAGGAACACTGAAGCTTTCTTT. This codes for CASSQDRNTEAFF.

CDR3 loop: CASSQLAGLAGYTGELFF. CDR3 nucleotides: TGTGCCAGCAGCCAATTAGCTGGACTAGCGGGGTACACCGGGGAGCTGTTTTTT. The genes are TRBV14 and TRBJ2-2, with TRBD2 matching 12 bases. This CDR3 comprises 18 residues. Germline CDR1 reads SGHDN; CDR2 reads FVKESK. V lost 2 bases, J lost 3 bases, and 7 bases stayed unmatched.

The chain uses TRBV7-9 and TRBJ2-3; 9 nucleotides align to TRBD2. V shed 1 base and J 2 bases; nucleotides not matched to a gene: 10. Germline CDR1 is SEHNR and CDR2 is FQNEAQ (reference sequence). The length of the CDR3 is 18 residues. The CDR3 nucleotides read TGTGCCAGCAGCTTAGAGATCACACTAGCGGGTGCCACAGATACGCAGTATTTT. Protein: CASSLEITLAGATDTQYF.

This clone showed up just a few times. The CDR3, as DNA: TGTGCCAGCAGGACTTTCTACAGGGGTAGCAATCAGCCCCAGCATTTT. This sequence encodes CASRTFYRGSNQPQHF. The chain links TRBV27 to TRBJ1-5; 7 nucleotides align to TRBD1. Trimming took 6 bases from V and 0 from J; bases not matched to a gene: 8. The CDR3 totals 16 residues. Germline loops: CDR1 MNHEY, CDR2 SMNVEV (reference sequence).

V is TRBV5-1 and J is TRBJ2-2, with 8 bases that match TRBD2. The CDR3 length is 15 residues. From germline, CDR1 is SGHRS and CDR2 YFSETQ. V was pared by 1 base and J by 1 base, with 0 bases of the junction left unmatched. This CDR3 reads CASSLSGGNTGELFF. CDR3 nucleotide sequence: TGCGCCAGCAGCTTGAGCGGGGGGAACACCGGGGAGCTGTTTTTT.

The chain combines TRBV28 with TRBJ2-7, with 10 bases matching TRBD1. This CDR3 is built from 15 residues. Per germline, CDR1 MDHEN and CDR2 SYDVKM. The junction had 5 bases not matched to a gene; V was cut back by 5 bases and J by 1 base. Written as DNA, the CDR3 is TGTGCCAGCAGTACGACAGGGGGCTTTTCCTACGAGCAGTACTTC. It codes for CASSTTGGFSYEQYF.

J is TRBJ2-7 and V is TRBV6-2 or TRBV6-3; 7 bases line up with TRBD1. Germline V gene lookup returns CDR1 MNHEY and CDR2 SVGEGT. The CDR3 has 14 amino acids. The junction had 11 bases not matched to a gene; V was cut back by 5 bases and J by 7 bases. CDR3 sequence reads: CASSLGQALREQYF. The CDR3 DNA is TGTGCCAGCAGTCTAGGACAGGCTCTTAGAGAGCAGTACTTC.

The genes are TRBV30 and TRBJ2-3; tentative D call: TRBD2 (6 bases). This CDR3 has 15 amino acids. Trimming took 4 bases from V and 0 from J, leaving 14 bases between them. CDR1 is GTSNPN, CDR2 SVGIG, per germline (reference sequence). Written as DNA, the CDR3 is TGTGCCTGGAAAGAAGGGACTTCTAGCACAGATACGCAGTATTTT. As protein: CAWKEGTSSTDTQYF.

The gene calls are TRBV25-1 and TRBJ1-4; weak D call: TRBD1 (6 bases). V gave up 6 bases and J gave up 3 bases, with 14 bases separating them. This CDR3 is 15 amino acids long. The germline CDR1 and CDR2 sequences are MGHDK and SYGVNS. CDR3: CASRGPGVANEKLFF. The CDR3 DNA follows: TGTGCCAGCAGGGGCCCAGGGGTGGCTAATGAAAAACTGTTTTTT.

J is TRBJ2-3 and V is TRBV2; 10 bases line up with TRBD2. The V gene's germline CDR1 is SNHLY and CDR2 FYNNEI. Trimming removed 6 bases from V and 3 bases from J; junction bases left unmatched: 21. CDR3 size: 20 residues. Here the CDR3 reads CASSEPSGGLAGDGTDTQYF. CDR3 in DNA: TGTGCCAGCAGCGAACCCTCCGGGGGGCTAGCGGGAGATGGTACAGATACGCAGTATTTT.

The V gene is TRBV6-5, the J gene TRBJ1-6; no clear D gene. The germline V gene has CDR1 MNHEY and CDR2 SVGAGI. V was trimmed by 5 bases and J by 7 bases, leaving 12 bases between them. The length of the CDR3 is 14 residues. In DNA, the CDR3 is TGTGCCAGCAGTCGAGGGCAGAAGAATTCACCCCTCCACTTT. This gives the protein CASSRGQKNSPLHF.

CDR3 in DNA: TGTGCCAGTAGTCCTCCGGGCTATGGCTACACCTTC. This translates into CASSPPGYGYTF. The chain employs TRBV19 and TRBJ1-2; D remains ambiguous. V lost 5 bases and J lost 4, with 8 bases in between. The length of the CDR3 is 12 residues. CDR1 LNHDA and CDR2 SQIVND come from the germline V gene (reference sequence).

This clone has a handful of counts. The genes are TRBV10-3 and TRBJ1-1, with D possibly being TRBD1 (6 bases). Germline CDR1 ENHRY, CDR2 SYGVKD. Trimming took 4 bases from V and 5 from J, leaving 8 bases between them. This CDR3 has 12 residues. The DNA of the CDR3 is TGTGCCATCAGTGTTCAGGGGACTGAAGCTTTCTTT. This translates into CAISVQGTEAFF.